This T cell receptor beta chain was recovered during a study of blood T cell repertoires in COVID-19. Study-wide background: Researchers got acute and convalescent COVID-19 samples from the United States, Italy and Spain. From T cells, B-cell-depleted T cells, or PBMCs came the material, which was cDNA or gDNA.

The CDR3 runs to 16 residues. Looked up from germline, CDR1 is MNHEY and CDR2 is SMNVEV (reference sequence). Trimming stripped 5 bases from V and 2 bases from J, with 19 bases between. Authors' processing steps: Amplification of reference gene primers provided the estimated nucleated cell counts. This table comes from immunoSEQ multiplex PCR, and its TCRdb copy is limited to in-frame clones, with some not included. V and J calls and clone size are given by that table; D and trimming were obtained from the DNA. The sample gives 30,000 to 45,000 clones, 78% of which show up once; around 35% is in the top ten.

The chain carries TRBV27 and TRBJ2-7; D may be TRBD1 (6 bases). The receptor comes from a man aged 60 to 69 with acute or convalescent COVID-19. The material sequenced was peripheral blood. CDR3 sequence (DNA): TGTGCCAGCAGTGCTAAACCTACAGGGTACACCTACGAGCAGTACTTC. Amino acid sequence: CASSAKPTGYTYEQYF.